Listed below are T cell receptor beta chains from one sample, sequenced in a study of cytomegalovirus exposure and HLA in healthy donors. The data were produced by immunoSEQ multiplex PCR, yet TCRdb's version contains in-frame clones alone and is incomplete. Of about 160,000 clones in the sample, approximately 81% were seen once. The sample taken for sequencing was PBMCs. The receptors here all came from a female donor in good health and CMV-seronegative. Both conserved end residues are part of each CDR3. The order of the fields is J gene, clone size, D gene, V gene, CDR3 DNA, CDR3 protein. The D gene is left open where the match is weak. Clone size is stated in some rows and not others, as once, few, many or a class when expanded.

J gene: TRBJ1-5; clone size: .; D gene: .; V gene: TRBV4-3; CDR3 DNA: TGCGCCAGCAGCCAAGATTCTATGGGCGATCAGCCCCAGCATTTT; CDR3 protein: CASSQDSMGDQPQHF
J gene: TRBJ2-3; clone size: once; D gene: TRBD2; V gene: TRBV4-3; CDR3 DNA: TGCGCCAGCAGCCTGGCGGGGGGGCGAACAGATACGCAGTATTTT; CDR3 protein: CASSLAGGRTDTQYF
J gene: TRBJ1-2; clone size: .; D gene: TRBD1; V gene: TRBV11-1; CDR3 DNA: TGTGCCAGCAGCTTGGGGACAGAGAGCTATGGCTACACCTTC; CDR3 protein: CASSLGTESYGYTF
J gene: TRBJ2-7; clone size: .; D gene: .; V gene: TRBV27; CDR3 DNA: TGTGCCAGCAGGGGGCACTACGAGCAGTACTTC; CDR3 protein: CASRGHYEQYF
J gene: TRBJ1-1; clone size: .; D gene: .; V gene: TRBV7-9; CDR3 DNA: TGTGCCAGCAGCCCAAGTCCCGGGGACACTGAAGCTTTCTTT; CDR3 protein: CASSPSPGDTEAFF
J gene: TRBJ2-1; clone size: .; D gene: .; V gene: TRBV7-9; CDR3 DNA: TGTGCCAGCAGCTTACCCCGGTCTGAGCAGTTCTTC; CDR3 protein: CASSLPRSEQFF
J gene: TRBJ2-7; clone size: once; D gene: TRBD2; V gene: TRBV2; CDR3 DNA: TGTGCCAGCAGTGACCCAGCGGGAGTCTCCTACGAGCAGTACTTC; CDR3 protein: CASSDPAGVSYEQYF
J gene: TRBJ1-4; clone size: .; D gene: .; V gene: TRBV18; CDR3 DNA: TGTGCCACCCGGGGTGAAAAACTGTTTTTT; CDR3 protein: CATRGEKLFF
J gene: TRBJ2-2; clone size: .; D gene: TRBD2; V gene: TRBV11-2; CDR3 DNA: TGTGCCAGCAGCTTAGTGTCTAGCGGGGCCGCGAACACCGGGGAGCTGTTTTTT; CDR3 protein: CASSLVSSGAANTGELFF
J gene: TRBJ2-7; clone size: .; D gene: .; V gene: TRBV4-2; CDR3 DNA: TGTGCCAGCAGCCAAGATCACCGGGGTGGGTCATACGAGCAGTACTTC; CDR3 protein: CASSQDHRGGSYEQYF
J gene: TRBJ2-7; clone size: .; D gene: .; V gene: TRBV5-1; CDR3 DNA: TGCGCCAGCAGCTCCGAACCGGGACAAACCTACGAGCAGTACTTC; CDR3 protein: CASSSEPGQTYEQYF
J gene: TRBJ2-3; clone size: .; D gene: .; V gene: TRBV9; CDR3 DNA: TGTGCCAGCAGCCCTACTTGGGCAGAGCATGCAGATACGCAGTATTTT; CDR3 protein: CASSPTWAEHADTQYF
J gene: TRBJ1-1; clone size: .; D gene: .; V gene: TRBV6-6; CDR3 DNA: TGTGCCAGCAGTCAAACAGGGCTCCACACTGAAGCTTTCTTT; CDR3 protein: CASSQTGLHTEAFF
J gene: TRBJ2-1; clone size: .; D gene: .; V gene: TRBV7-3; CDR3 DNA: TGTGCCAGCAGCCCCGCTTTGGCTCATGAGCAGTTCTTC; CDR3 protein: CASSPALAHEQFF
J gene: TRBJ1-4; clone size: .; D gene: TRBD1; V gene: TRBV7-9; CDR3 DNA: TGTGCCAGCAGCCTGACAGGGGGCGATGAAAAACTGTTTTTT; CDR3 protein: CASSLTGGDEKLFF
J gene: TRBJ1-4; clone size: .; D gene: .; V gene: TRBV19; CDR3 DNA: TGTGCCAGTAGCCTCCGGGTCAAGAATGAAAAACTGTTTTTT; CDR3 protein: CASSLRVKNEKLFF
J gene: TRBJ2-7; clone size: .; D gene: .; V gene: TRBV4-1; CDR3 DNA: TGCGCCAGCAGCCAAGAATCGTACGAGCAGTACTTC; CDR3 protein: CASSQESYEQYF
J gene: TRBJ2-1; clone size: .; D gene: TRBD1; V gene: TRBV5-4; CDR3 DNA: TGTGCCAGCAGCTTGGGCCGACAGGGGATGGATGAGCAGTTCTTC; CDR3 protein: CASSLGRQGMDEQFF